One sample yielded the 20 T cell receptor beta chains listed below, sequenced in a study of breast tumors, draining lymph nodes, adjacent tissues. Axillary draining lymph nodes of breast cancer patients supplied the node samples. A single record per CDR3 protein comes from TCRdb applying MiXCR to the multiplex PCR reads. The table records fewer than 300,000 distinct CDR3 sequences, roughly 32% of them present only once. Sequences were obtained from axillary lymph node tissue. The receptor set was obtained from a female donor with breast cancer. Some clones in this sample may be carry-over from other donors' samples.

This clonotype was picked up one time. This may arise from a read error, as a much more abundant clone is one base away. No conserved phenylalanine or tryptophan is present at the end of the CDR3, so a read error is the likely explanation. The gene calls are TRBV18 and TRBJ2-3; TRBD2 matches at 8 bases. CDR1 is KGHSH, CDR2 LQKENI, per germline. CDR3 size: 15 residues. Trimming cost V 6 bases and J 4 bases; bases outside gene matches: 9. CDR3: CASSPRAGESDTQYL. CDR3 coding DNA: TGTGCCAGCTCCCCAAGAGCGGGGGAATCAGATACGCAGTATCTT.

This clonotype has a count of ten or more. The CDR3 nucleotides read TGTGCCTGGAGTGGTAGCGGTTCGGAGACCCAGTACTTC. It codes for CAWSGSGSETQYF. V usage is TRBV30 and J usage is TRBJ2-5, with TRBD2 as a possible D gene (6 bases). The CDR3 sequence is 13 residues long. Germline CDR1 is GTSNPN and CDR2 is SVGIG (reference sequence). Trimming removed 1 base at V and 5 bases at J, with 11 bases between.

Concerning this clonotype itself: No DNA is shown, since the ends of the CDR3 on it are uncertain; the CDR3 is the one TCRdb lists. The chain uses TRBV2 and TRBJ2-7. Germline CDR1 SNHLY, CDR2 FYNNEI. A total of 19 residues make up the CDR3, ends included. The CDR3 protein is CAMYFCASSEPLTTYEQYF.

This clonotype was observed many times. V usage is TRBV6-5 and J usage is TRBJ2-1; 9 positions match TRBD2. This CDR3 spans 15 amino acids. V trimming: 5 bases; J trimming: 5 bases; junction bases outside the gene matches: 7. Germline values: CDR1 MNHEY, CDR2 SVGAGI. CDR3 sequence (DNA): TGTGCCAGCAGTCAGCAGACTAGCGGAAACAATGAGCAGTTCTTC. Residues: CASSQQTSGNNEQFF.

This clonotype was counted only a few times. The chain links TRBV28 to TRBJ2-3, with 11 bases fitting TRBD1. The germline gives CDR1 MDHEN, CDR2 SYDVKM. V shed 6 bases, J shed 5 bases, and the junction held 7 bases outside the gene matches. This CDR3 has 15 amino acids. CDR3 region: CASSRSGTGGDTQYF. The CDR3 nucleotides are TGTGCCAGCAGCCGTTCCGGGACAGGGGGAGATACGCAGTATTTT.

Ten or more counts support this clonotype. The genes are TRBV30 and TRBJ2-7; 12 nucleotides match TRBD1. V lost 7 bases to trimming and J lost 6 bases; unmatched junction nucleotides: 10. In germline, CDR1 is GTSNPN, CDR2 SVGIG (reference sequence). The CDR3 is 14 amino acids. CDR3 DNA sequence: TGTGCCTCCGCCCCGGGACAGGGGGCGACCGAGCAGTACTTC. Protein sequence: CASAPGQGATEQYF.

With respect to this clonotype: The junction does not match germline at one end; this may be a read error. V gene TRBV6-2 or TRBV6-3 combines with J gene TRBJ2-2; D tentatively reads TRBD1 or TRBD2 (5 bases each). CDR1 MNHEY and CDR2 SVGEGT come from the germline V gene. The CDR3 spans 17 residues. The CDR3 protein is CASSHSLGETNTGELFF. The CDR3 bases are TGTGCCAGCAGTCACTCGTTGGGGGAAACGAACACCGGGGAGCTGTTTTTT.

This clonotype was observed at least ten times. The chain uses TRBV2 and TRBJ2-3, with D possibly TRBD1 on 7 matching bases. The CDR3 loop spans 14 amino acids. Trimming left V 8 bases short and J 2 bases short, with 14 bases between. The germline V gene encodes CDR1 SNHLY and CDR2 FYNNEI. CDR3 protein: CASPGQDYTDTQYF. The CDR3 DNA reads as TGTGCCAGCCCCGGACAGGACTACACAGATACGCAGTATTTT.

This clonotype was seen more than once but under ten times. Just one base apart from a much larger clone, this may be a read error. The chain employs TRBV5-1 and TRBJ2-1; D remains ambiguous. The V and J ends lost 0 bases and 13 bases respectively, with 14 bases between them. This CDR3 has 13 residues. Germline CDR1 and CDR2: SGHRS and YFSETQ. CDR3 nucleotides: TGCGCCAGCAGCTTGGACAGCGTACTTGACCAGTTCTTC. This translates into CASSLDSVLDQFF. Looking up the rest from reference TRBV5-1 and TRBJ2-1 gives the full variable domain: KAGVTQTPRYLIKTRGQQVTLSCSPISGHRSVSWYQQTPGQGLQFLFEYFSETQRNKGNFPGRFSGRQFSNSRSEMNVSTLELGDSALYLCASSLDSVLDQFFGPGTRLTVL.

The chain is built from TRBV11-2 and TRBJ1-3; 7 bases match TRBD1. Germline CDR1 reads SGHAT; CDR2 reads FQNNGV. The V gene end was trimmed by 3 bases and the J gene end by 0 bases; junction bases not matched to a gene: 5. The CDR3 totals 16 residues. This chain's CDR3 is CASSLGRGFSGNTIYF. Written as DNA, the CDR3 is TGTGCCAGCAGCTTGGGCAGGGGGTTCTCTGGAAACACCATATATTTT. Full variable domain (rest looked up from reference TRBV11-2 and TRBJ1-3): EAGVAQSPRYKIIEKRQSVAFWCNPISGHATLYWYQQILGQGPKLLIQFQNNGVVDDSQLPKDRFSAERLKGVDSTLKIQPAKLEDSAVYLCASSLGRGFSGNTIYFGEGSWLTVV.

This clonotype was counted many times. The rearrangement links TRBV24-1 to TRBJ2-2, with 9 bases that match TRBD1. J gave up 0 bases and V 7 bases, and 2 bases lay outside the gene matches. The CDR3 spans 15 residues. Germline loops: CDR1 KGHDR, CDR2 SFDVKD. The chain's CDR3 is CATSGDRANTGELFF. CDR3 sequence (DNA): TGTGCCACCAGCGGGGACAGGGCGAACACCGGGGAGCTGTTTTTT.

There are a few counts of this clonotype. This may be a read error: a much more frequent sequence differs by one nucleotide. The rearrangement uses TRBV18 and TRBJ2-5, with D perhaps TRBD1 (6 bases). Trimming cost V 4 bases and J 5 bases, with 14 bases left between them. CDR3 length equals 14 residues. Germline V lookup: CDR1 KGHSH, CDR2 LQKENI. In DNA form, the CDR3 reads TGTGCCAGCTCACTAGGCAGGGGACGGGAGACCCAGTACTTC. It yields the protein CASSLGRGRETQYF.

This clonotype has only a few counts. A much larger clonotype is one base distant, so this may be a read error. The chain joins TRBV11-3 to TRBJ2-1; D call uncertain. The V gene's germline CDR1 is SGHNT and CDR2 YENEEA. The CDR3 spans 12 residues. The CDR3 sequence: CASSLIGAEQSF. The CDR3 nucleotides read TGTGCCAGCAGCTTAATCGGCGCTGAGCAGTCCTTC. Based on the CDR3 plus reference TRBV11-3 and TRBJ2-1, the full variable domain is EAGVVQSPRYKIIEKKQPVAFWCNPISGHNTLYWYLQNLGQGPELLIRYENEEAVDDSQLPKDRFSAERLKGVDSTLKIQPAELGDSAVYLCASSLIGAEQSFGPGTRLTVL.

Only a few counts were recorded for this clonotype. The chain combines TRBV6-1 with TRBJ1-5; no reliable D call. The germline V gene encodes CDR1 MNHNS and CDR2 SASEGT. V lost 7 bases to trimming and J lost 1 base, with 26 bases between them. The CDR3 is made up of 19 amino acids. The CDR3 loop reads CASKDFGSRGFSSNQPQHF. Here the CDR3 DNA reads TGTGCCAGCAAAGACTTTGGATCCCGAGGATTTTCGAGCAATCAGCCCCAGCATTTT.

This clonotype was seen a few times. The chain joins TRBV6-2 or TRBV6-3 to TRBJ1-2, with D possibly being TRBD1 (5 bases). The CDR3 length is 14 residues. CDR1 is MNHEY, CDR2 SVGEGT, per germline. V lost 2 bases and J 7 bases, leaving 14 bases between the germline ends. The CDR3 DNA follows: TGTGCCAGCAGTTACCCGGGCCAGGGAGGTGGCTACACCTTC. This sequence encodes CASSYPGQGGGYTF.

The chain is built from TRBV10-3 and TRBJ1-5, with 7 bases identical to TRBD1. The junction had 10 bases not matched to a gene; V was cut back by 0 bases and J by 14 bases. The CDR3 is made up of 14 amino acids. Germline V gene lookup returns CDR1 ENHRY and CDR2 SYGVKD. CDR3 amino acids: CAISESRTGFYEHF. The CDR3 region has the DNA TGTGCCATCAGTGAGTCTCGGACAGGTTTCTACGAGCATTTT.

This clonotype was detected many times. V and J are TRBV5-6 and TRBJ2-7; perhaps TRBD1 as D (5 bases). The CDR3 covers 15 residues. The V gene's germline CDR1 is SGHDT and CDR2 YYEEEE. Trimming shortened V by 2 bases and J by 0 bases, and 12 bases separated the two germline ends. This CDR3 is CASSFRALFSYEQYF. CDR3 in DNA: TGTGCCAGCAGCTTCAGGGCCCTCTTCTCCTACGAGCAGTACTTC.

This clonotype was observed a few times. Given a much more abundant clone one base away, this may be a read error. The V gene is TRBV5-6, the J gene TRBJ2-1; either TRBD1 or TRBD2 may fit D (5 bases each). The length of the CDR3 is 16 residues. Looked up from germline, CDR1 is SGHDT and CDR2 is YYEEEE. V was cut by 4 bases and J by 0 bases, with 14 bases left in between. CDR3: CASSPGTASSYNEQFF. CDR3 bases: TGTGCCAGCAGCCCGGGGACGGCGAGCTCCTACAATGAGCAGTTCTTC.

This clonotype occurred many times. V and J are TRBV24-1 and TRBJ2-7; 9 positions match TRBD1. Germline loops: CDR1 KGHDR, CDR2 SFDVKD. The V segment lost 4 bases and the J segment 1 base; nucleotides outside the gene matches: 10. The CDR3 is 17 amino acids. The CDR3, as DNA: TGTGCCACCAGTGAGATTTCCAGAGGGACAGGGTCCTACGAGCAGTACTTC. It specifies CATSEISRGTGSYEQYF.

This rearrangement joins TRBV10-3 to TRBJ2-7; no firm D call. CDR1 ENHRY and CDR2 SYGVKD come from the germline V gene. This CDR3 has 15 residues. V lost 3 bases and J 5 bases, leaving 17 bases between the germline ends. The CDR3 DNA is TGTGCCATCAGTGAACACGGCAACAGCGTGGACGAGCAGTACTTC. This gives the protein CAISEHGNSVDEQYF.